This T cell receptor (beta chain) was identified during a study of T cell responses to AZD1222 COVID-19 vaccine. Study at large: Investigators merged groups given second doses at roughly 4 or roughly 12 weeks.

The V and J ends lost 4 bases and 3 bases, in that order; junction bases with no gene match: 7. Germline loops: CDR1 LGHDT, CDR2 YNNKEL (reference sequence). This CDR3 comprises 15 residues. The assay was immunoSEQ multiplex PCR, and TCRdb's table has in-frame clones only and misses some. The table records approximately 150,000 clones, over 85% of them present only once. The V and J genes are TRBV3-1 (or the pseudogene TRBV3-2) and TRBJ2-7, with TRBD2 identical over 9 bases. This material consisted of peripheral blood, taken on day 0 of AZD1222 vaccination. The source of this sequence is an adult in good health. The DNA for the CDR3 is TGTGCCAGCAGCCTAGGCTGGACTAGCGTCTACGAGCAGTACTTC. This encodes CASSLGWTSVYEQYF.